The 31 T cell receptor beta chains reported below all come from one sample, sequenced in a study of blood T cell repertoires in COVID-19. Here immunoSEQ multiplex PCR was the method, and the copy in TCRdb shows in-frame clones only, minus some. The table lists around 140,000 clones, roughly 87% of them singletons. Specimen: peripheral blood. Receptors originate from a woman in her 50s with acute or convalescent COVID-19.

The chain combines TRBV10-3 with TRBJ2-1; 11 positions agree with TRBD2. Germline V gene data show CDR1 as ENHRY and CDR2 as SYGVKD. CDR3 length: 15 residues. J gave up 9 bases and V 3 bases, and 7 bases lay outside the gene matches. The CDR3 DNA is TGTGCCATCAGTGATCCCGTTCTAGCGGGGGGTGAGCAGTTCTTC. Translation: CAISDPVLAGGEQFF.

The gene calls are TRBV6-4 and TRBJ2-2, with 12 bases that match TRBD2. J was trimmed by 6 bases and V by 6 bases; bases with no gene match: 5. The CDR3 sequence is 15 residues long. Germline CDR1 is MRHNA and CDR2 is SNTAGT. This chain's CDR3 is CASSWTSGVAGELFF. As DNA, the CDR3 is TGTGCCAGCAGCTGGACTAGCGGGGTGGCCGGGGAGCTGTTTTTT.

The CDR3 reads CSVGQAGAEAFF. CDR3 nucleotides: TGCAGCGTTGGTCAGGCGGGGGCTGAAGCTTTCTTT. The chain links TRBV29-1 to TRBJ1-1, with a tentative D call TRBD1 (5 bases). Germline V gives CDR1 SQVTM, CDR2 ANQGSEA. The CDR3 runs to 12 residues. V was shortened by 4 bases and J by 6 bases, with 12 bases between the two germline ends.

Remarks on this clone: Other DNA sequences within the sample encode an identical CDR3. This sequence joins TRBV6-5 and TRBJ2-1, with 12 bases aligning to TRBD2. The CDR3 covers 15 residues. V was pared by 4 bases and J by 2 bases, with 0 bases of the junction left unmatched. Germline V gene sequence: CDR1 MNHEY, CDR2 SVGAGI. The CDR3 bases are TGTGCCAGCAGTTGGACTAGCGGGACCTACAATGAGCAGTTCTTC. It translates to CASSWTSGTYNEQFF.

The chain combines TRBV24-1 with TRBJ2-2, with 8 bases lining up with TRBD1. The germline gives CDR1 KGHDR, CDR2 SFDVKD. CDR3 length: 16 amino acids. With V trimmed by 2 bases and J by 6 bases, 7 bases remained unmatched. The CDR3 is CATSDWTGKGAGELFF. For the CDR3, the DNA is TGTGCCACCAGTGATTGGACAGGGAAGGGTGCCGGGGAGCTGTTTTTT.

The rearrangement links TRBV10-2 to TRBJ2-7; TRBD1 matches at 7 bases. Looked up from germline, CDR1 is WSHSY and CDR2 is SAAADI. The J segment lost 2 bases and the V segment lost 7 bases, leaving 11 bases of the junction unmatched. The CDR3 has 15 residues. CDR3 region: CASKDHRDSPYEQYF. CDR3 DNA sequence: TGCGCCAGCAAAGATCACCGGGACAGCCCCTACGAGCAGTACTTC.

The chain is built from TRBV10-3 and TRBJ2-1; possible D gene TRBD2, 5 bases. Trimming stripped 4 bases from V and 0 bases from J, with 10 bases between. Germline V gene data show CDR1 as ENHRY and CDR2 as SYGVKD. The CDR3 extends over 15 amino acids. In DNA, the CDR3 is TGTGCCATCAGTGGCGACTACCTCTCCTACAATGAGCAGTTCTTC. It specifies CAISGDYLSYNEQFF.

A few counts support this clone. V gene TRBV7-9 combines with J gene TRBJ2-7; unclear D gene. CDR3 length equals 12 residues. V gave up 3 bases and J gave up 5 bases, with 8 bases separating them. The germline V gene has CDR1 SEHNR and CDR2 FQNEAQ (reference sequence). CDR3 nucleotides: TGTGCCAGCAGCTTTAGAACGGACGAGCAGTACTTC. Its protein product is CASSFRTDEQYF.

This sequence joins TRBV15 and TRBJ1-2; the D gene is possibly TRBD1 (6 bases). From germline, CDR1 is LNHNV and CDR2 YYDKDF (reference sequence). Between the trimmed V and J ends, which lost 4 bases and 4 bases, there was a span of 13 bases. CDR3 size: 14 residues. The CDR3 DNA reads TGTGCCACCAGCATCCCCAGGGGTGGCTATGGCTACACCTTC. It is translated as CATSIPRGGYGYTF.

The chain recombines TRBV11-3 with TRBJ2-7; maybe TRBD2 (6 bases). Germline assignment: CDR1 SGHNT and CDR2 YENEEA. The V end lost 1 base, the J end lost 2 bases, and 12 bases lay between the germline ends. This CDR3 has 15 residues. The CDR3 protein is CASSLGRGSAYEQYF. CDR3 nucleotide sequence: TGTGCCAGCAGCTTAGGCCGGGGGTCCGCCTACGAGCAGTACTTC.

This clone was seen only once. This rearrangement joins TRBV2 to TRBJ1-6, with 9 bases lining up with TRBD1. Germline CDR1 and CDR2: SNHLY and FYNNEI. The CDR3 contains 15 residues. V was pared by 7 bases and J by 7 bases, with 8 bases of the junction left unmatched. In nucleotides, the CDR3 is TGTGCCAGCAAGAAAGGGACAGGGCAGAATTCACCCCTCCACTTT. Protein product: CASKKGTGQNSPLHF.

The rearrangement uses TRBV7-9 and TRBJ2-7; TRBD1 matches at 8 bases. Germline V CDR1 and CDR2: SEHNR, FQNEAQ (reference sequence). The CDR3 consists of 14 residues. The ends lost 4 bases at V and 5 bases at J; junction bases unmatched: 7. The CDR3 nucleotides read TGTGCCAGCAGCTCTGGACAGGGAAGGGACGAGCAGTACTTC. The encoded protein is CASSSGQGRDEQYF.

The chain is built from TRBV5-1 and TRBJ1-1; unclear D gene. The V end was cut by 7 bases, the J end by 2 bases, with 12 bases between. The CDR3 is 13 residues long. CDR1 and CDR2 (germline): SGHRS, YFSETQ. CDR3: CASFAGTNTEAFF. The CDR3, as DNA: TGCGCCAGCTTCGCAGGTACAAACACTGAAGCTTTCTTT.

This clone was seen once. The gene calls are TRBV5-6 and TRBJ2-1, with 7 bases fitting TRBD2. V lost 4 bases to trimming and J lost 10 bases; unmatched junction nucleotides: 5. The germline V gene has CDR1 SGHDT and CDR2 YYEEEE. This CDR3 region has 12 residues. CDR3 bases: TGTGCCAGCAGCCTTAGCGGGCGAGAGCAGTTCTTC. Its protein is CASSLSGREQFF.

The CDR3: CASSQDRGGYGYTF. For the CDR3, the DNA is TGTGCCAGCAGCCAAGATAGGGGTGGGTATGGCTACACCTTC. This chain links TRBV4-2 with TRBJ1-2, with TRBD1 as a possible D gene (5 bases). Germline CDR1 and CDR2: LGHNA and YNFKEQ. V was clipped by 0 bases and J by 5 bases, with 10 bases between them. This CDR3 region has 14 residues.

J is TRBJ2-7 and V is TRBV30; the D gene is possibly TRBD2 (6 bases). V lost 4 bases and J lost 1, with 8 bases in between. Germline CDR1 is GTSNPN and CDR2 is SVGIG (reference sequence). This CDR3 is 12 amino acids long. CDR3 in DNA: TGTGCCTGGAACGCGGGGTCCTACGAGCAGTACTTC. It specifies CAWNAGSYEQYF.

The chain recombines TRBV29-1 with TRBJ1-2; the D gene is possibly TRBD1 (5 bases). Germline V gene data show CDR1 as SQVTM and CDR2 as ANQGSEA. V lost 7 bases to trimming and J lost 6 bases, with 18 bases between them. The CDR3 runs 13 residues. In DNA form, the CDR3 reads TGCAGCGCCGACTCGGGGGGTATAGATGGCTACACCTTC. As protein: CSADSGGIDGYTF.

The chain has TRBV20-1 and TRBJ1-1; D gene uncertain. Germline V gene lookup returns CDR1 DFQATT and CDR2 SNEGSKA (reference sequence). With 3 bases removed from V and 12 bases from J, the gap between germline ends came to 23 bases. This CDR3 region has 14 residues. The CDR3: CSASLPGRGRWTFF. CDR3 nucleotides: TGCAGTGCTAGTCTCCCCGGGCGCGGGCGTTGGACTTTCTTT.

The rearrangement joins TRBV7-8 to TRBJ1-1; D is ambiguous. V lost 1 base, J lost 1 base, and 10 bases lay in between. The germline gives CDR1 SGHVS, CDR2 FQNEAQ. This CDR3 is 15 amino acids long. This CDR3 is CASSLDFGGNTEAFF. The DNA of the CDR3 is TGTGCCAGCAGCTTAGACTTTGGAGGGAACACTGAAGCTTTCTTT.

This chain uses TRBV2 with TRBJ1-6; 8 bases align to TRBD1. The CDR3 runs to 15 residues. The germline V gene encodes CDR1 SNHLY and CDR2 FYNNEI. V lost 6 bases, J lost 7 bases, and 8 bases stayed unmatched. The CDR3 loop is CASRGQVVGNSPLHF. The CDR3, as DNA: TGTGCCAGCAGGGGACAGGTAGTTGGGAATTCACCCCTCCACTTT. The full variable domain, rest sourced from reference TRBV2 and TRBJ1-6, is EPEVTQTPSHQVTQMGQEVILRCVPISNHLYFYWYRQILGQKVEFLVSFYNNEISEKSEIFDDQFSVERPDGSNFTLKIRSTKLEDSAMYFCASRGQVVGNSPLHFGNGTRLTVT.

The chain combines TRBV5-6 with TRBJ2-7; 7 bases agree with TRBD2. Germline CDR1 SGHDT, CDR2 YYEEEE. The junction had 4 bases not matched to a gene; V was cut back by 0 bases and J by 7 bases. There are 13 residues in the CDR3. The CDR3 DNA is TGTGCCAGCAGCTTGGCCGGGGGGAGAGAGCAGTACTTC. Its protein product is CASSLAGGREQYF.

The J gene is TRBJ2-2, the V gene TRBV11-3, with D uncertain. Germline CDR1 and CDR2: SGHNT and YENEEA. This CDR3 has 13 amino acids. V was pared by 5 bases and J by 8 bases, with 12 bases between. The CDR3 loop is CASSRTRKGELFF. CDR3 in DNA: TGTGCCAGCAGCCGAACACGAAAAGGGGAGCTGTTTTTT.

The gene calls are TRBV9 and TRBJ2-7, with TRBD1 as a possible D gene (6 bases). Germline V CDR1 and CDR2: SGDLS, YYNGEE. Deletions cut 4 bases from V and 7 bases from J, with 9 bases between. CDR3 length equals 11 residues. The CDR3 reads CASSPGQEQYF. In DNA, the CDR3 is TGTGCCAGCAGCCCTGGACAGGAGCAGTACTTC.

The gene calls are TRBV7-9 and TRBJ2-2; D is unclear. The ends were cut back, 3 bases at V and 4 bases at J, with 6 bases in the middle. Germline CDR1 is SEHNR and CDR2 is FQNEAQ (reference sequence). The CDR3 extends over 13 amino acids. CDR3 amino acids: CASSFPPTGELFF. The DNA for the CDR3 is TGTGCCAGCAGCTTCCCTCCCACCGGGGAGCTGTTTTTT.

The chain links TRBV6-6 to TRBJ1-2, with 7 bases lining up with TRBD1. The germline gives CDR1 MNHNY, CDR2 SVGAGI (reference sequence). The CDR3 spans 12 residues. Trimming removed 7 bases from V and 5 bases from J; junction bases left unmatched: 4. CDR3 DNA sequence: TGTGCCAGCACCCCACAGGGGTATGGCTACACCTTC. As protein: CASTPQGYGYTF.

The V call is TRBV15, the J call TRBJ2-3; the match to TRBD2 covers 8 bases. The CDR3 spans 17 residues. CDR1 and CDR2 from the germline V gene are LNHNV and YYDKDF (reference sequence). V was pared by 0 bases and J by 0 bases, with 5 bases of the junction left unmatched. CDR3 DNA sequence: TGTGCCACCAGCAGAGATGGGCTAGCGGGCAGCACAGATACGCAGTATTTT. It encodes CATSRDGLAGSTDTQYF.

The CDR3 bases are TGTGCCAGCAGCACCGATGGGCAGGGTGGCTACACCTTC. This sequence encodes CASSTDGQGGYTF. This chain connects TRBV7-2 to TRBJ1-2, with D tentatively TRBD1 (5 bases). The CDR3 length is 13 residues. Trimming removed 5 bases at V and 7 bases at J, with 14 bases between. Germline CDR1 SGHTA, CDR2 FQGNSA.

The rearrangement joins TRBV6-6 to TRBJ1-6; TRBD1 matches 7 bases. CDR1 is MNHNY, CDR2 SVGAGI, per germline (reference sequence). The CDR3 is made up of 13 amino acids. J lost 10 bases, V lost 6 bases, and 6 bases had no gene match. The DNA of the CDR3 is TGTGCCAGCAGAGCGACAGGGAACTCACCCCTCCACTTT. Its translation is CASRATGNSPLHF.

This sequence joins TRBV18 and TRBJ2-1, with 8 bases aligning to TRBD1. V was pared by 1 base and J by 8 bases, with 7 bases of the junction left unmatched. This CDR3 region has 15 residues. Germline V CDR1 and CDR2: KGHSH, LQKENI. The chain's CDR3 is CASSPQQGDGDEQFF. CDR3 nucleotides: TGTGCCAGCTCACCACAACAGGGGGACGGAGATGAGCAGTTCTTC.

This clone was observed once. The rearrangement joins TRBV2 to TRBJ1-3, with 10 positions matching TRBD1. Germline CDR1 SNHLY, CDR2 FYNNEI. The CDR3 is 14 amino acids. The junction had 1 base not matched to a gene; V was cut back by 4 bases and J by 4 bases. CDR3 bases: TGTGCCAGCAGTGGGGACAGGGGCGGAAACACCATATATTTT. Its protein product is CASSGDRGGNTIYF.

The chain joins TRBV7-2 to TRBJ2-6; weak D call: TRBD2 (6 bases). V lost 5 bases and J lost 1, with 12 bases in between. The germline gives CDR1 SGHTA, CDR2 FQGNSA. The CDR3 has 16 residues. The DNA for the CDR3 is TGTGCCAGCAGCCTCCCGGAGGGGTCTGGGGCCAACGTCCTGACTTTC. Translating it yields CASSLPEGSGANVLTF.